This T cell receptor (beta chain) appears in the sequencing data of a study of cytomegalovirus exposure and HLA in healthy donors. The V segment lost 0 bases and the J segment 3 bases; nucleotides outside the gene matches: 6. Germline-derived CDR1 and CDR2 are SGHVS and FQNEAQ. The CDR3 has 17 amino acids. The primer mix had 60 Vbeta and 13 Jbeta primers. TCRdb's copy holds only in-frame clones and misses some; the assay was immunoSEQ multiplex PCR. The sample carries about 190,000 clones, approximately 80% recorded once. V is TRBV7-8 and J is TRBJ2-1, with 9 positions matching TRBD1. Sequencing was performed on PBMCs. The receptor was derived from a woman in her 30s in good health and CMV-seropositive. This chain's CDR3 is CASSLAGGTGSYNEQFF. The CDR3 DNA is TGTGCCAGCAGCTTAGCCGGGGGGACAGGGAGCTACAATGAGCAGTTCTTC.